The rows below give T cell receptor beta chains drawn from one sample of a study of T-cell memory formation after mild COVID-19. From the 5' RACE reads, TCRdb called clonotypes with MiXCR, one entry per CDR3 protein. The data contain 450,000 to 650,000 distinct CDR3 sequences, about a fifth of them seen just once; the ten biggest clones take up approximately 12%. The sequenced sample consisted of PBMCs or a T cell subset sorted from them (not recorded which). These receptors originate from an adult woman who had mild COVID-19 (a few samples of this study predate the infection). Cell type and time point are not known. Both conserved end residues are part of each CDR3. Only part of the rows carry a size: once, few, many, or a class if the clone is expanded.

>TRBJ2-3|TRBV4-1|many
CASSQETPGLRTDTQYF
>TRBJ2-7|TRBV7-9|few
CASSPPPGTEFYEQYF
>TRBJ1-4|TRBV7-9|few
CASSLGGGVEKLFF
>TRBJ2-3|TRBV29-1|NA
CSVEDQGRQGATDTQYF
>TRBJ2-7|TRBV11-2|many
CASSLEPNGHEQYF
>TRBJ2-3|TRBV12-3/TRBV12-4|few
CASILAGGEDTQYF
>TRBJ2-6|TRBV15|few
CAAGDRDSGANVLTF
>TRBJ2-5|TRBV20-1|NA
CSARIFVGGSTGTQYF
>TRBJ2-7|TRBV11-2|NA
CASSLAPAGLTYEQYF
>TRBJ2-3|TRBV5-6|NA
CASSLVQGSRDTQYF
>TRBJ2-1|TRBV7-2|NA
CASSLAEFSYNEQFF
>TRBJ2-1|TRBV23-1|NA
CASNTNAKHNEQFF
>TRBJ1-2|TRBV6-1|NA
CASSESPMRGYTF
>TRBJ2-6|TRBV11-3|NA
CASSFSGRGANVLTF
>TRBJ1-4|TRBV12-3/TRBV12-4|NA
CASSLRFGLDEKLFF
>TRBJ1-2|TRBV10-3|NA
CAISSQSTGDGYTF
>TRBJ2-3|TRBV7-6|NA
CASSLEQFTDTQYF
>TRBJ1-5|TRBV6-5|NA
CASSYTVNQPQHF
>TRBJ1-5|TRBV12-3/TRBV12-4|NA
CASRATGVNQPQHF
>TRBJ1-4|TRBV11-2|NA
CASSPRGGTNEKLFF
>TRBJ2-2|TRBV5-1|few
CASRASGGNTGELFF
>TRBJ2-7|TRBV3-1|NA
CASSQDESGSLDEQYF
>TRBJ2-7|TRBV30|few
CAWIQGQGSYEQYF
>TRBJ2-2|TRBV12-3/TRBV12-4|NA
CASTLGSGELFF
>TRBJ1-1|TRBV29-1|few
CSVEGILDRRYRGAFF
>TRBJ2-1|TRBV6-5|NA
CASSIDRSSYNEQFF
>TRBJ2-1|TRBV29-1|NA
CSVEERRFGEQFF
>TRBJ2-7|TRBV5-6|few
CASSFGGTDYEQYF
>TRBJ2-7|TRBV12-5|few
CASAPGQGTYEQYF
>TRBJ1-1|TRBV11-1|NA
CASSPGVVPGAFF
>TRBJ2-7|TRBV5-5|NA
CASSKADRNYEQYF
>TRBJ1-5|TRBV4-1|NA
CASSQDPGLGNQPQHF
>TRBJ2-6|TRBV7-3|NA
CASSLTGGAGANVLTF
>TRBJ2-7|TRBV5-1|few
CASRGWTGAYEQYF
>TRBJ2-3|TRBV18|NA
CASSPRSSTDTQYF
>TRBJ2-7|TRBV7-6|NA
CASSAGTGVSSYEQYF
>TRBJ1-1|TRBV19|NA
CAIVSRGNTEAFF
>TRBJ2-6|TRBV19|many
CASRKDHSGANVLTF
>TRBJ2-7|TRBV4-3|NA
CASSQDTGTSYEQYF
>TRBJ1-4|TRBV4-3|many
CASSRGQGTNKYEKLFF
>TRBJ1-1|TRBV7-9|NA
CASSLGLGAFF
>TRBJ1-1|TRBV20-1|few
CSPRGDRPNTEAFF
>TRBJ2-3|TRBV7-3|many
CASSLGGNTQYF
>TRBJ2-3|TRBV7-2|few
CASSLRFAGDTQYF
>TRBJ2-4|TRBV7-2|few
CASSTNAVTSSGIQYF
>TRBJ2-3|TRBV29-1|NA
CSVVSWQGGTDTQYF
>TRBJ1-1|TRBV7-6|NA
CASSTPGQGWTEAFF
>TRBJ2-5|TRBV6-1|NA
CASMGTSGGEQETQYF
>TRBJ1-1|TRBV11-1|few
CASSLISAEAFF
>TRBJ1-1|TRBV20-1|NA
CSAEVGYGEAFF
>TRBJ2-1|TRBV15|NA
CATSRGLIGDSSYNEQFF
>TRBJ2-1|TRBV12-3/TRBV12-4|NA
CASSLRTARNEQFF
>TRBJ2-3|TRBV5-1|many
CASILGGTRTDTQYF
>TRBJ2-1|TRBV3-1|once
CASSSGTSKLEQFF
>TRBJ2-1|TRBV6-5|few
CASSYRALEHGYNEQFF
>TRBJ2-7|TRBV12-3/TRBV12-4|many
CASSHRGLAAYEQYF
>TRBJ1-2|TRBV9|NA
CASSSQSYGYTF
>TRBJ1-2|TRBV4-1|NA
CASRQEEITPYGYTF
>TRBJ1-1|TRBV27|few
CASSLQGGFTEAFF
>TRBJ2-3|TRBV9|few
CASSVAGSLSSTDTQYF